This T cell receptor (beta chain) was captured in a study of post-analysis software for immune sequencing data. Overall study context: Clinical courses comprised relapsing-remitting, secondary progressive and progressive-relapsing multiple sclerosis.

On this clonotype: As yet, its antigen is unknown.

Study-wide results and caveats: Compared against controls, patients with multiple sclerosis displayed significantly lower normalized Chao1 diversity. Compared with controls, patients had more of 4 to 6 TRBV segments, including TRBV5-6, TRBV5-1 and TRBV20-1. Strong same-batch co-clustering of samples appeared with F measure clustering.

V lost 4 bases to trimming and J lost 4 bases; unmatched junction nucleotides: 13. The CDR3 totals 18 residues. Germline CDR1 SGDLS, CDR2 YYNGEE. TCR beta libraries were prepared from cDNA with unique molecular identifiers. Input populations of roughly 1 to 11 million T cells gave rise to approximately 500,000 cDNA molecules. TCRdb reanalysed the PCR reads using MiXCR and keeps one entry per CDR3 protein. This sample carries hundreds of thousands of distinct CDR3 sequences, roughly three fifths of them seen once, and the ten largest clones take 10% to 12%. This TCR came from a girl aged 2 to 9 with multiple sclerosis. The chain joins TRBV9 to TRBJ2-6; TRBD1 matches at 8 bases. Material: blood. The CDR3 region has the DNA TGTGCCAGCAGCCTACATCGGACAGGGAGATCCGGGGCCAACGTCCTGACTTTC. This sequence encodes CASSLHRTGRSGANVLTF.